This is a list of T cell receptor beta chains from one sample in a study of early T cells in non-severe SARS-CoV-2 infection. TCRdb reprocessed the 5' RACE reads via MiXCR and lists one record per CDR3 protein. The sample shows more than 75,000 distinct CDR3 sequences, approximately 13% of them seen only once. Sequencing was done on a sample of whole blood. These receptors came from an adult who was a healthcare worker with PCR-confirmed SARS-CoV-2 infection or an uninfected control (not recorded which). CDR3s include the opening cysteine and the closing phenylalanine or tryptophan.

>TRBV7-2|14|TRBJ2-1
CASSLASPYNEQFF
>TRBV4-1|18|TRBJ2-5
CASSHPERHGGAVETQYF
>TRBV6-1|12|TRBJ1-6
CASSVRGSPLHF
>TRBV28|16|TRBJ1-6
CASSTPGQGINSPLHF
>TRBV28|14|TRBJ1-4
CASGEPATNEKLFF
>TRBV7-6|17|TRBJ1-2
CASSSWRTGGSDYGYTF
>TRBV18|14|TRBJ2-3
CASYGRGGSDTQYF
>TRBV5-1|16|TRBJ2-1
CASSIESLAGYNEQFF
>TRBV29-1|13|TRBJ1-1
CSVEDQGLGEAFF
>TRBV29-1|11|TRBJ2-1
CSVVFGNEQFF
>TRBV9|14|TRBJ2-3
CASSATTSTDTQYF
>TRBV25-1|15|TRBJ1-1
CVSSEFWGGTAEAFF
>TRBV5-6|13|TRBJ2-4
CASSFDRGRIQYF
>TRBV5-1|17|TRBJ2-3
CASSLAKDFYGTDTQYF
>TRBV20-1|16|TRBJ1-6
CSSRTEFWAVNSPLHF
>TRBV20-1|13|TRBJ1-1
CSARLRANTEAFF
>TRBV6-6|18|TRBJ2-6
CASEGKGRPSVGANVLTF
>TRBV27|11|TRBJ2-3
CASSLEDTQYF
>TRBV4-1|16|TRBJ2-7
CASSQSLHDRIYEQYF
>TRBV12-5|14|TRBJ2-7
CASALGARGNEQYF
>TRBV7-3|14|TRBJ2-3
CASSRGSSTDTQYF
>TRBV20-1|12|TRBJ2-7
CSAGTGTHEQYF
>TRBV9|14|TRBJ1-2
CASSPNSARDGYTF
>TRBV5-1|16|TRBJ2-3
CASSLAWGASTDTQYF
>TRBV18|16|TRBJ2-7
CASSLSGTASSYEQYF
>TRBV9|13|TRBJ1-1
CASSPPRATEAFF
>TRBV4-1|14|TRBJ2-5
CASSQDPQGVTQYF
>TRBV27|15|TRBJ1-1
CASSPSEKENTEAFF
>TRBV21-1|15|TRBJ2-4
CARVPSGLAKNIQYF
>TRBV24-1|12|TRBJ1-1
CATSDRTGVAFF
>TRBV29-1|12|TRBJ2-3
CSVEDGADTQYF
>TRBV29-1|13|TRBJ1-1
CSVEEQYNTEAFF